Given below is one T cell receptor (beta chain) in context. The data stem from a study of blood T cell repertoires in COVID-19. Using immunoSEQ multiplex PCR, the repertoire was profiled, and TCRdb retains in-frame clones only, with some absent. This sample has 350,000 to 450,000 clones, with approximately 91% found just once. After removal of 0 bases from V and 5 bases from J, the junction contained 8 bases not matched to a gene. Germline lookup yields CDR1 SGHVS and CDR2 FQNEAQ. This CDR3 is 16 amino acids long. The genes are TRBV7-8 and TRBJ1-2, with 8 bases identical to TRBD1. The sequenced sample was peripheral blood. The sequence derives from a woman aged 35 to 49 with COVID-19, enrolled during active disease. Written as DNA, the CDR3 is TGTGCCAGCAGCTTAGCGATGACAGGGGTCGGATATGGCTACACCTTC. Residues: CASSLAMTGVGYGYTF.